The 17 T cell receptor beta chains below all came from one sample that was sequenced in a study of OX40 agonist ivuxolimab in advanced cancers. The data were produced by immunoSEQ multiplex PCR, yet TCRdb's version contains in-frame clones alone and is incomplete. The profile shows approximately 60,000 clones, approximately 92% of them singletons. The input for sequencing was CD4+ or CD8+ T cells sorted from blood, taken in a trial of the OX40 agonist ivuxolimab. The receptors were sampled from an adult with an advanced solid tumor such as melanoma, head and neck, liver or kidney cancer.

The chain couples TRBV6-1 to TRBJ2-2; D remains ambiguous. Germline CDR1 is MNHNS and CDR2 is SASEGT. V lost 6 bases and J 8 bases, leaving 7 bases between the germline ends. The CDR3 length is 11 residues. The CDR3 is CASSPPGELFF. The CDR3 DNA is TGTGCCAGCAGCCCCCCTGGGGAGCTGTTTTTT.

This chain joins TRBV6-6 and TRBJ2-5; a weak D match, TRBD1 (6 bases). Germline CDR1 reads MNHNY; CDR2 reads SVGAGI (reference sequence). The CDR3 loop spans 14 amino acids. Trimming stripped 2 bases from V and 4 bases from J, with 11 bases between. In nucleotides, the CDR3 is TGTGCCAGCAGTTACGGCAGGGGCGGAGAGACCCAGTACTTC. As protein: CASSYGRGGETQYF.

This clone has a handful of counts. This chain uses TRBV5-1 with TRBJ2-1; D perhaps matches TRBD1 (6 bases). V was trimmed by 4 bases and J by 0 bases, leaving 14 bases between them. This CDR3 is built from 16 residues. From germline, CDR1 is SGHRS and CDR2 YFSETQ. CDR3 protein: CASSVTGLSSYNEQFF. The CDR3 region has the DNA TGCGCCAGCAGCGTAACAGGGCTTAGCTCCTACAATGAGCAGTTCTTC.

The rearrangement joins TRBV5-1 to TRBJ1-3, with D unclear. Trimming took 4 bases from V and 4 from J, leaving 18 bases between them. The CDR3 is 16 amino acids. Germline V gene lookup returns CDR1 SGHRS and CDR2 YFSETQ. CDR3 nucleotides: TGCGCCAGCAGCCTGGACTCAAAGGGATCCGGAAACACCATATATTTT. It codes for CASSLDSKGSGNTIYF.

The chain joins TRBV7-6 to TRBJ2-7, with no clear D. This CDR3 has 12 residues. The germline V gene has CDR1 SGHVS and CDR2 FNYEAQ. Trimming stripped 5 bases from V and 0 bases from J, with 5 bases between. The CDR3 here is CASSSSSYEQYF. CDR3 sequence (DNA): TGTGCCAGCAGCAGTAGCTCCTACGAGCAGTACTTC. Filled out from reference TRBV7-6 and TRBJ2-7, the complete variable domain reads GAGVSQSPRYKVTKRGQDVALRCDPISGHVSLYWYRQALGQGPEFLTYFNYEAQQDKSGLPNDRFSAERPEGSISTLTIQRTEQRDSAMYRCASSSSSYEQYFGPGTRLTVT.

The chain has TRBV11-3 and TRBJ2-4; unclear D gene. The CDR3 is made up of 12 amino acids. Trimming pared 5 bases from V and 9 bases from J, leaving 11 bases between. CDR1 is SGHNT and CDR2 is YENEEA in the germline V gene. CDR3 sequence (DNA): TGTGCCAGCAGCCAAACCACTGGCATTCAGTACTTC. Amino acid sequence: CASSQTTGIQYF.

V usage is TRBV6-5 and J usage is TRBJ2-3; 7 positions match TRBD2. V lost 0 bases and J lost 2; bases outside the gene matches: 5. This CDR3 has 16 amino acids. Germline CDR1 and CDR2: MNHEY and SVGAGI. The CDR3 DNA sequence: TGTGCCAGCAGTTACTCCGCGGGACTAAACACAGATACGCAGTATTTT. Encoded protein: CASSYSAGLNTDTQYF.

The V call is TRBV2, the J call TRBJ1-6; TRBD1 matches 9 bases. The CDR3 runs to 14 residues. Germline lookup yields CDR1 SNHLY and CDR2 FYNNEI. Losses at the gene ends were 6 bases for V and 7 bases for J; bases not matched to a gene: 4. CDR3 in DNA: TGTGCCAGCAGCCGACAGGGGGTGAATTCACCCCTCCACTTT. Translated: CASSRQGVNSPLHF.

This clone was counted once. The rearrangement joins TRBV18 to TRBJ1-1; D not resolved. The CDR3 is 11 residues long. Germline values: CDR1 KGHSH, CDR2 LQKENI. V lost 5 bases and J 1 base, leaving 2 bases between the germline ends. This CDR3 is CASSKNTEAFF. The CDR3 nucleotides are TGTGCCAGCTCAAAGAACACTGAAGCTTTCTTT.

The chain employs TRBV2 and TRBJ1-4, with a tentative D call TRBD1 (6 bases). V lost 5 bases and J 7 bases, leaving 17 bases between the germline ends. The germline CDR1 and CDR2 sequences are SNHLY and FYNNEI. This CDR3 region has 15 residues. The CDR3 sequence is CASSLSRTESEKLFF. The CDR3 DNA sequence: TGTGCCAGCAGTCTTAGCAGGACAGAGAGTGAAAAACTGTTTTTT.

The rearrangement links TRBV5-1 to TRBJ2-5; D not certain. V lost 5 bases to trimming and J lost 5 bases, with 13 bases between them. The CDR3 covers 13 residues. The germline CDR1 and CDR2 sequences are SGHRS and YFSETQ. Written as DNA, the CDR3 is TGCGCCAGCAGTCCCGCCACTGGGGAGACCCAGTACTTC. It is translated as CASSPATGETQYF.

This chain links TRBV9 with TRBJ2-2; D not certain. V lost 2 bases and J 2 bases, leaving 7 bases between the germline ends. CDR1 is SGDLS, CDR2 YYNGEE, per germline. The CDR3 length is 14 residues. The CDR3 bases are TGTGCCAGCAGCGTTGGCCCCAACACCGGGGAGCTGTTTTTT. Its translation: CASSVGPNTGELFF.

A note on this clone: The junction differs from germline at one of its ends, possibly a read error. The chain uses TRBV6-5 and TRBJ2-7; 7 nucleotides match TRBD1. The CDR3 length is 15 residues. CDR1 and CDR2 from the germline V gene are MNHEY and SVGAGI. The CDR3 protein is CASIYRDSSSYEQYF. CDR3 coding DNA: TGTGCCAGCATTTACCGGGACAGTAGCTCCTACGAGCAGTACTTC.

J is TRBJ2-7 and V is TRBV18, with D tentatively TRBD1 or TRBD2 (5 bases each). Germline V gene data show CDR1 as KGHSH and CDR2 as LQKENI. This CDR3 comprises 15 residues. Trimming removed 1 base from V and 6 bases from J, with 16 bases in between. CDR3 protein: CASSPQVLGAGEQYF. Here the CDR3 DNA reads TGTGCCAGCTCACCACAGGTCCTAGGGGCGGGCGAGCAGTACTTC.

The chain uses TRBV10-3 and TRBJ1-1; TRBD1 is a possible D gene (6 bases). V dropped 0 bases and J dropped 0 bases, with 11 bases sitting between them. The CDR3 loop spans 16 amino acids. Germline CDR1 reads ENHRY; CDR2 reads SYGVKD. This CDR3 is CAISESPDRLNTEAFF. The CDR3 bases are TGTGCCATCAGTGAGTCTCCGGACAGACTGAACACTGAAGCTTTCTTT.

J is TRBJ1-5 and V is TRBV21-1; TRBD1 is the table's D call, not checked against the DNA. TRBV21-1 is listed as a pseudogene. There are 14 residues in the CDR3. The CDR3 nucleotides are TGTGCCAGCAGCAAAGGGCAAAGCAATCAGCCCCAGCATTTT. This codes for CASSKGQSNQPQHF.

The V call is TRBV9, the J call TRBJ2-3; 14 bases map to TRBD2. The trim removed 0 bases at V and 2 bases at J, leaving 2 bases unmatched. The germline V gene encodes CDR1 SGDLS and CDR2 YYNGEE. This CDR3 is built from 17 residues. Here the CDR3 reads CASSVGTSGGITDTQYF. Written as DNA, the CDR3 is TGTGCCAGCAGCGTAGGGACTAGCGGGGGGATCACAGATACGCAGTATTTT.